This T cell receptor (beta chain) was sequenced for a study of T cells after yellow fever vaccination (dated 2019 in TCRdb). Regarding the study in general: The SMART-Seq v4 Ultra Low Input RNA kit was used to prepare libraries from fractions with low cell numbers. Bulk TCR alpha and beta repertoires were sequenced longitudinally to track T-cell clones before and after primary and booster YFV17D yellow fever vaccination. Two healthy male donors made up the cohort, one aged 18 to 30 years and the other aged 30 to 40 years. Blood was collected at multiple timepoints before and after primary and secondary immunization, and bulk PBMC replicates and cell subsets were isolated.

On the study overall, not on this receptor specifically: Most clones expanded after primary vaccination were re-detected after the booster (about 96% of CD4 and approximately 85% of CD8), suggesting broad memory maintenance. The secondary T-cell response was weaker than the primary response but faster, peaking on day 5 instead of day 15. Because the study included only a couple of donors, the extent to which the findings can be generalized is limited. A small share of clonotypes was detected in both CD4 and CD8 compartments, with the overlap likely arising from convergent recombination. Because abundant contaminating clonotypes from the bulk population could be contained in FACS-sorted repertoires, computational filtering was required.

Sequencer: Illumina NovaSeq 6000. TCR cDNA was synthesized by 5'RACE template switching, which introduced a universal primer site and unique molecular identifiers. cDNA synthesis was primed from both the TCR alpha and TCR beta constant segments. Library amplification involved two PCR steps, and the second step added sample barcodes and sequencing adapters. Sequencing of the libraries was done on either Illumina HiSeq 2500 (2x100 bp) or NovaSeq (2x150 bp). In the original analysis: MIGEC handled demultiplexing of reads and collapsing into UMI consensus sequences, while MiXCR performed V(D)J alignment. Using edgeR on replicate PBMC samples, clonotypes were called vaccine-responding if FDR was below 0.01 and the log2 fold change was above 5 up to day 15. CD4 or CD8 identity was assigned to each bulk clonotype according to whether the clonotype was present at higher abundance in the sequenced CD4 repertoire or the sequenced CD8 repertoire. The public reads were reprocessed in TCRdb via fastp at Q25 and MiXCR, keeping in-frame beta chains. Rows are combined by CDR3 protein, so each entry shows the most common genes and DNA. The V and J calls, along with clone size, are taken from TCRdb and not from the paper's own processing. A total of about 300,000 distinct CDR3 sequences appear in this sample, less than 9.5% of them only once. The ten top clones hold 3% to 3.5% of the sample.

The label giving this sample's treatment or condition can be read as: live attenuated yellow fever vaccine strain. A standard Ficoll-Paque protocol was used to isolate PBMCs from peripheral blood. Dynabeads CD4 and CD8 positive selection kits were used to isolate CD4 and CD8 T-cell fractions. TriZol was used to extract RNA from bulk PBMCs, from CD4 and CD8 fractions, and from dextramer-positive and dextramer-negative fractions. This clonotype was found a few times. What this receptor recognizes is not known. No clone much larger than this one lies a single base away; base qualities are absent. The specimen comprised CD4+ T cells sorted from PBMCs, sampled 5 days after the yellow fever booster vaccination. This clonotype was obtained from a man between 18 and 29 years old who received the YFV17D yellow fever vaccine.

The CDR3 reads CASSGRSGTSYEQYF. The DNA sequence is as follows: TGCGCCAGCAGCGGGCGGTCAGGGACCTCCTACGAGCAGTACTTC. The V gene is TRBV5-1 and the J gene is TRBJ2-7, with a tentative D call of TRBD1 or TRBD2, each matching 5 bases. The germline V gene provides CDR1 SGHRS and CDR2 YFSETQ. A distance of 14 bases separates the germline ends of V and J, which lose 4 bases and 0 bases respectively. The CDR3 covers 15 residues, taking in both the cysteine and the phenylalanine. Only the CDR3 DNA is retained, 45 bases long and in frame from the first base. With the portions outside the CDR3 filled from the reference TRBV5-1 and TRBJ2-7 genes, the complete variable region becomes KAGVTQTPRYLIKTRGQQVTLSCSPISGHRSVSWYQQTPGQGLQFLFEYFSETQRNKGNFPGRFSGRQFSNSRSEMNVSTLELGDSALYLCASSGRSGTSYEQYFGPGTRLTVT.